Detailed here is one T cell receptor (beta chain). The antigen is not known. TCR sequencing used cDNA made by reverse transcription of extracted RNA. Method: immunoSEQ multiplex PCR; TCRdb's copy keeps in-frame clones and lacks some. The table lists around 180,000 clones, less than 65% of them singletons. Treatment denoted: oral pan-JAK inhibitor, 5-10 mg twice daily. It was from PBMCs that CD4+ and CD8+ T cells were sorted. This entry belongs to a study of CD8+ T cells in alopecia areata. Trimming shortened V by 0 bases and J by 3 bases, and 8 bases separated the two germline ends. CDR1 and CDR2 (germline): LGHNT, FRNRAP. This CDR3 contains 14 residues. Study outcomes and limitations: During tofacitinib treatment, many expanded lesional clones remained in scalp and blood. Within the top 100, expanded CD8+ clones significantly decreased with tofacitinib, as did scalp clonality.

This sequence joins TRBV12-5 and TRBJ1-1; D is uncertain. The specimen was CD4+ T cells sorted from blood, collected at week 24, from a patient treated with tofacitinib. The TCR sequence derives from a human donor with alopecia areata. Written as DNA, the CDR3 is TGTGCTAGTGGTTTGGTCCTTGGGGACACTGAAGCTTTCTTT. Encoded protein: CASGLVLGDTEAFF.